This passage covers 26 T cell receptor beta chains from one sample sequenced in a study of cytomegalovirus exposure and HLA in healthy donors. Measured with immunoSEQ multiplex PCR; TCRdb has only the in-frame clones, and not every one. The sample lists under 350,000 clones; about 86% were seen once. The sample was PBMCs. These receptors were collected from a woman younger than 30 in good health and CMV-seronegative.

The genes are TRBV6-5 and TRBJ1-2; D is unresolved. The CDR3 is 13 residues long. V lost 2 bases, J lost 4 bases, and 8 bases lay in between. From germline, CDR1 is MNHEY and CDR2 SVGAGI. The CDR3 DNA is TGTGCCAGCAGTTACGCAGGAGGCTATGGCTACACCTTC. This sequence encodes CASSYAGGYGYTF.

This clone appeared a single time. The CDR3 sequence: CASSFPGQEQYF. The CDR3 nucleotides are TGTGCCAGCAGTTTTCCGGGACAGGAGCAGTACTTC. The chain couples TRBV27 to TRBJ2-7, with 7 bases fitting TRBD1. The V segment lost 3 bases and the J segment 7 bases; nucleotides outside the gene matches: 3. The CDR3 totals 12 residues. The germline CDR1 and CDR2 sequences are MNHEY and SMNVEV (reference sequence).

The J gene is TRBJ1-2, the V gene TRBV15; D is possibly TRBD1 (5 bases). V was cut by 1 base and J by 11 bases, with 14 bases left in between. This CDR3 contains 13 residues. The germline CDR1 and CDR2 sequences are LNHNV and YYDKDF (reference sequence). CDR3 loop: CATSRVKGNRYTF. The DNA for the CDR3 is TGTGCCACCAGCAGAGTCAAGGGGAACAGATACACCTTC.

The J gene is TRBJ1-3, the V gene TRBV29-1; a possible D gene is TRBD1 (5 bases). This CDR3 region has 15 residues. The germline V gene has CDR1 SQVTM and CDR2 ANQGSEA. Trimming took 7 bases from V and 0 from J, leaving 16 bases between them. This chain's CDR3 is CSASGLMDSGNTIYF. CDR3 nucleotides: TGCAGCGCCTCGGGACTCATGGACTCTGGAAACACCATATATTTT.

This clone occurred a few times. The chain uses TRBV6-5 and TRBJ2-4; 7 nucleotides agree with TRBD1. The J segment lost 4 bases and the V segment lost 0 bases, leaving 3 bases of the junction unmatched. Germline CDR1 MNHEY, CDR2 SVGAGI. The CDR3 runs to 15 residues. The DNA of the CDR3 is TGTGCCAGCAGTTACTCGGGACAGACGAAAAACATTCAGTACTTC. Amino acids: CASSYSGQTKNIQYF.

The chain couples TRBV15 to TRBJ2-1, with 10 bases matching TRBD2. The CDR3 totals 16 residues. V shed 5 bases, J shed 8 bases, and the junction held 12 bases outside the gene matches. Germline lookup yields CDR1 LNHNV and CDR2 YYDKDF (reference sequence). CDR3 nucleotides: TGTGCCACCAGCCGCCCTACGGGACTAGCGTCCTATGAGCAGTTCTTC. Its translation is CATSRPTGLASYEQFF.

The chain is built from TRBV13 and TRBJ1-2, with D uncertain. Looked up from germline, CDR1 is PRHDT and CDR2 is FYEKMQ (reference sequence). CDR3 size: 12 residues. The V and J ends lost 4 bases and 1 base respectively, with 4 bases between them. CDR3 protein: CASSSVNYGYTF. CDR3 sequence (DNA): TGTGCCAGCAGCTCTGTTAACTATGGCTACACCTTC.

V usage is TRBV5-6 and J usage is TRBJ1-2; tentatively, D is TRBD1 (5 bases). This CDR3 contains 14 residues. V lost 0 bases and J lost 5, with 11 bases in between. CDR1 and CDR2 (germline): SGHDT, YYEEEE. This chain's CDR3 is CASSLEAGSYGYTF. The CDR3 bases are TGTGCCAGCAGCTTGGAAGCAGGGTCATATGGCTACACCTTC.

J is TRBJ1-1 and V is TRBV9; 9 bases line up with TRBD1. This CDR3 spans 16 amino acids. Germline values: CDR1 SGDLS, CDR2 YYNGEE. Trimming removed 4 bases from V and 1 base from J; junction bases left unmatched: 8. The CDR3 DNA sequence: TGTGCCAGCAGCTCGGGATCGGGACAGGGGAACACTGAAGCTTTCTTT. This translates into CASSSGSGQGNTEAFF.

This clone has more than one count but fewer than ten. The chain combines TRBV11-3 with TRBJ1-1; D is unclear. CDR1 is SGHNT and CDR2 is YENEEA in the germline V gene. The CDR3 runs 11 residues. Trimming shortened V by 3 bases and J by 4 bases, and 3 bases separated the two germline ends. In DNA, the CDR3 is TGTGCCAGCAGCTTTAGCACTGAAGCTTTCTTT. Translating it yields CASSFSTEAFF.

This chain links TRBV27 with TRBJ2-7, with 7 bases fitting TRBD2. Losses at the gene ends were 5 bases for V and 1 base for J; bases not matched to a gene: 8. CDR3 size: 15 residues. Germline V gives CDR1 MNHEY, CDR2 SMNVEV (reference sequence). The CDR3 DNA follows: TGTGCCAGCAGTCCCCTCGACGGGGGGTCCTACGAGCAGTACTTC. It translates to CASSPLDGGSYEQYF.

This chain uses TRBV11-2 with TRBJ1-4; 9 positions match TRBD1. Germline V gene lookup returns CDR1 SGHAT and CDR2 FQNNGV. CDR3 size: 14 residues. V lost 4 bases and J lost 8; bases outside the gene matches: 5. CDR3 bases: TGTGCCAGCAGCTCGGGACAGGGAAGCGAAAAACTGTTTTTT. Residues: CASSSGQGSEKLFF.

This clone was seen only a few times. This chain uses TRBV7-3 with TRBJ2-7, with 9 bases aligning to TRBD1. The CDR3 loop spans 15 amino acids. CDR1 SGHTA and CDR2 FQGTGA come from the germline V gene. Trimming cost V 5 bases and J 3 bases; bases outside gene matches: 8. The CDR3 bases are TGTGCCAGCAGCGGAGGACAGGGGCCCCGCTACGAGCAGTACTTC. Amino acid sequence: CASSGGQGPRYEQYF.

Concerning this clone: The same CDR3 arises from other DNA sequences in this sample as well. The chain uses TRBV7-2 and TRBJ2-3, with D uncertain. The germline V gene encodes CDR1 SGHTA and CDR2 FQGNSA. V dropped 1 base and J dropped 2 bases, with 7 bases sitting between them. The CDR3 runs 14 residues. For the CDR3, the DNA is TGTGCCAGCAGCTTAGGGGCATCCACAGATACGCAGTATTTT. It is translated as CASSLGASTDTQYF.

The V and J genes are TRBV5-4 and TRBJ1-2; D may be TRBD1 (6 bases). Germline CDR1 SGHNT, CDR2 YYREEE (reference sequence). The CDR3 covers 13 residues. V lost 0 bases, J lost 6 bases, and 9 bases lay in between. CDR3 sequence (DNA): TGTGCCAGCAGCTTGGAACAGGGAGATGGCTACACCTTC. This sequence encodes CASSLEQGDGYTF.

The genes are TRBV25-1 and TRBJ1-1; a weak D match, TRBD1 (6 bases). The germline V gene has CDR1 MGHDK and CDR2 SYGVNS. The CDR3 is 13 amino acids. With 4 bases removed from V and 3 bases from J, the gap between germline ends came to 9 bases. This chain's CDR3 is CASSVQGYTEAFF. The CDR3 nucleotides read TGTGCCAGCAGTGTTCAGGGGTACACTGAAGCTTTCTTT.

The rearrangement links TRBV9 to TRBJ1-2, with 11 positions matching TRBD1. Losses at the gene ends were 4 bases for V and 7 bases for J; bases not matched to a gene: 9. CDR1 and CDR2 from the germline V gene are SGDLS and YYNGEE. CDR3 length: 15 residues. The CDR3 protein is CASSPWTGGNVGYTF. The CDR3 region has the DNA TGTGCCAGCAGCCCCTGGACAGGGGGCAATGTTGGCTACACCTTC.

This chain joins TRBV6-5 and TRBJ1-6; 7 positions agree with TRBD1. Germline V gene sequence: CDR1 MNHEY, CDR2 SVGAGI. V gave up 0 bases and J gave up 6 bases; unmatched junction bases: 5. The CDR3 sequence is 16 residues long. CDR3 amino acids: CASSYSSQGVNSPLHF. The CDR3 DNA reads TGTGCCAGCAGTTACTCGAGTCAGGGGGTTAATTCACCCCTCCACTTT.

The chain combines TRBV5-1 with TRBJ2-7; D is possibly TRBD2 (6 bases). In germline, CDR1 is SGHRS, CDR2 YFSETQ. V was shortened by 4 bases and J by 2 bases, with 7 bases between the two germline ends. This CDR3 spans 12 amino acids. CDR3 DNA: TGCGCCAGCAGCGGGGGGACCTACGAGCAGTACTTC. As protein: CASSGGTYEQYF.

V is TRBV7-6 and J is TRBJ2-5; D remains unclear. Germline CDR1 and CDR2: SGHVS and FNYEAQ. The CDR3 sequence is 14 residues long. Trimming stripped 0 bases from V and 4 bases from J, with 9 bases between. The CDR3 DNA follows: TGTGCCAGCAGCTTAGCTATCTCGAGAGAGACCCAGTACTTC. Its translation: CASSLAISRETQYF.

This clone was seen only a few times. The V gene is TRBV11-1, the J gene TRBJ1-2, with 12 bases fitting TRBD1. Looked up from germline, CDR1 is SGHAT and CDR2 is FQDESV (reference sequence). The CDR3 is made up of 16 amino acids. V lost 6 bases, J lost 4 bases, and 9 bases stayed unmatched. CDR3 sequence reads: CASSRDRGLSSYGYTF. In DNA form, the CDR3 reads TGTGCCAGCAGTAGGGACAGGGGGCTGTCCTCCTATGGCTACACCTTC.

This chain connects TRBV19 to TRBJ1-2, with 8 bases fitting TRBD1. The CDR3 consists of 15 residues. Germline V lookup: CDR1 LNHDA, CDR2 SQIVND (reference sequence). V shed 4 bases and J 2 bases; nucleotides not matched to a gene: 6. The CDR3 nucleotides read TGTGCCAGTAGTACTAACAGGGGGGGGAACTATGGCTACACCTTC. As protein: CASSTNRGGNYGYTF.

The chain is built from TRBV6-5 and TRBJ1-1; D not certain. Germline-derived CDR1 and CDR2 are MNHEY and SVGAGI. The CDR3 runs to 16 residues. The germline V and J ends were trimmed by 4 bases and 0 bases, with 15 bases remaining between them. CDR3: CASSSPHYRVNTEAFF. In DNA, the CDR3 is TGTGCCAGCAGTTCCCCACATTATCGGGTGAACACTGAAGCTTTCTTT.

The chain joins TRBV5-4 to TRBJ1-2; D perhaps matches TRBD1 (5 bases). There are 13 residues in the CDR3. Trimming removed 4 bases at V and 2 bases at J, with 9 bases between. From germline, CDR1 is SGHNT and CDR2 YYREEE (reference sequence). The CDR3 DNA sequence: TGTGCCAGCAGCCGACAGTTAAACTATGGCTACACCTTC. Its protein is CASSRQLNYGYTF.

The CDR3, as DNA: TGTGCCAGCAGCTCGGACATTGCTAACTATGGCTACACCTTC. The encoded protein is CASSSDIANYGYTF. The chain has TRBV5-4 and TRBJ1-2; D is possibly TRBD1 (5 bases). Germline assignment: CDR1 SGHNT and CDR2 YYREEE (reference sequence). This CDR3 is 14 amino acids long. Trimming left V 3 bases short and J 0 bases short, with 9 bases between.

In this sample, this clone turned up once. This chain links TRBV9 with TRBJ2-2, with TRBD2 as a possible D gene (6 bases). V lost 0 bases, J lost 4 bases, and 13 bases lay in between. The CDR3 has 16 amino acids. The germline gives CDR1 SGDLS, CDR2 YYNGEE. The CDR3 is CASSVVSGVGTGELFF. CDR3 bases: TGTGCCAGCAGCGTAGTATCGGGGGTGGGCACCGGGGAGCTGTTTTTT. Combining the CDR3 with reference TRBV9 and TRBJ2-2 gives the whole variable domain DSGVTQTPKHLITATGQRVTLRCSPRSGDLSVYWYQQSLDQGLQFLIQYYNGEERAKGNILERFSAQQFPDLHSELNLSSLELGDSALYFCASSVVSGVGTGELFFGEGSRLTVL.